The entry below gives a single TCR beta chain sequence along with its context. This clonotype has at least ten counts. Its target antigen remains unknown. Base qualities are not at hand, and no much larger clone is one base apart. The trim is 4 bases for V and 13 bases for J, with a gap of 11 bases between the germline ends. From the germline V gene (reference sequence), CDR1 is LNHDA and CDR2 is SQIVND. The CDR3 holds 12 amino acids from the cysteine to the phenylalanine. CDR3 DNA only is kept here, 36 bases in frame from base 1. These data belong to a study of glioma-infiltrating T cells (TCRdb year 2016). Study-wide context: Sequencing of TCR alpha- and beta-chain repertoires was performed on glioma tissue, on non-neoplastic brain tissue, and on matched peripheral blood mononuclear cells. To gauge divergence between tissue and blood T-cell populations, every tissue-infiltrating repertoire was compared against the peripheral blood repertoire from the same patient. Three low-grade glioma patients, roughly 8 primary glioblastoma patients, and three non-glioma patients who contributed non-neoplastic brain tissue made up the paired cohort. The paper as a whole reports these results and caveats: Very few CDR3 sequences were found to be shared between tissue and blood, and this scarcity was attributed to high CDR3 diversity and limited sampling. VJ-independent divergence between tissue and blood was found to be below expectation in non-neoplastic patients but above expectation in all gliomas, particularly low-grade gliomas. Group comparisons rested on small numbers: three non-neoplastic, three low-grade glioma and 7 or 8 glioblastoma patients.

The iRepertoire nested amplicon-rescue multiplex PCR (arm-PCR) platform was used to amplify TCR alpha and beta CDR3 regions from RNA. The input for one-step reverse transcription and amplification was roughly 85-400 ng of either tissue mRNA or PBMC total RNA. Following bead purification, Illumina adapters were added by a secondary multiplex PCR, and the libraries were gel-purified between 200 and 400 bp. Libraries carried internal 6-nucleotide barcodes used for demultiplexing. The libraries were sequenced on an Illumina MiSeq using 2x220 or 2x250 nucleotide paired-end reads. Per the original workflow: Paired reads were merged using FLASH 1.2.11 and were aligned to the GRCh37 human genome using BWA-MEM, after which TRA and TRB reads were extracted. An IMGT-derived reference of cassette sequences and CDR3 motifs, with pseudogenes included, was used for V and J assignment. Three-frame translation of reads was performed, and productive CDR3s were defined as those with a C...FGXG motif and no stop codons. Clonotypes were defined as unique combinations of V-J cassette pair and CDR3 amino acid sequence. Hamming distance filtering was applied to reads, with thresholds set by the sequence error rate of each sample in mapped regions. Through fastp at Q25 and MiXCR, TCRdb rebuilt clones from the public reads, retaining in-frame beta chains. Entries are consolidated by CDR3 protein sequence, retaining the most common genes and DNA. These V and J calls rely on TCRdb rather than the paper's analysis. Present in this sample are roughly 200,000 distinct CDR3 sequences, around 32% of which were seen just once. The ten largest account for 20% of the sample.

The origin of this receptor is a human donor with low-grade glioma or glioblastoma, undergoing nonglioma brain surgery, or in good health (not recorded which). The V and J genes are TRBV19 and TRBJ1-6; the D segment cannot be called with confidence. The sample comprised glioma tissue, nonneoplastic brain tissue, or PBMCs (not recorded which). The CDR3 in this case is CASSTRDGPLHF. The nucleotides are TGTGCCAGTAGTACAAGAGACGGTCCCCTCCACTTT.